This T cell receptor beta chain was obtained from a study of radiotherapy plus CTLA-4 blockade in lung cancer. Study in general: Disease control was seen in approximately 29% of patients, objective responses in roughly 17%.

With regard to this clone: Its antigen is unknown.

The protocol was immunoSEQ multiplex PCR, while the TCRdb copy is restricted to in-frame clones and leaves out a portion. Of 52,000 or so clones in the sample, around 85% were seen once. CDR1 is LNHDA, CDR2 SQIVND, per germline (reference sequence). There are 15 residues in the CDR3. The germline V and J ends were trimmed by 2 bases and 0 bases, with 9 bases remaining between them. Study results and caveats: After treatment with radiotherapy plus ipilimumab, TCR clones that came from the tumor expanded in blood. Increased serum interferon-beta after radiation also reportedly predicted response strongly.

The sequences come from peripheral blood, collected from a patient treated with radiotherapy plus ipilimumab. The receptor was derived from a human donor with non-small cell lung cancer who had a partial response to radiotherapy plus ipilimumab. V and J are TRBV19 and TRBJ2-3; D gene unclear. CDR3 loop: CASSIRVTSTDTQYF. DNA of the CDR3: TGTGCCAGTAGTATACGGGTAACTAGCACAGATACGCAGTATTTT.